Included here is one TCR beta chain sequence, with context. This CDR3 comprises 13 residues. Germline V gene data show CDR1 as KGHSH and CDR2 as LQKENI. V lost 6 bases and J 6 bases, leaving 12 bases between the germline ends. In the authors' workflow: Amplification from reference gene primers served as the basis for estimated nucleated cell counts. Measured with immunoSEQ multiplex PCR; TCRdb has only the in-frame clones, and not every one. V and J calls and clone size follow that table, whereas D and trimming were derived from the DNA. The table includes 210,000 or so clones, 80% detected once. Participant reports of clinical history set cohort assignment. The entry originates in a study of blood T cell repertoires in COVID-19. Study-wide context: Samples taken during acute and convalescent COVID-19 were collected in the United States, Italy and Spain. Sources were T cells, B-cell-depleted T cells, or PBMCs; the material itself was cDNA or gDNA.

The chain has TRBV18 and TRBJ1-5, with TRBD1 as a possible D gene (6 bases). Material for sequencing was PBMCs or T cells enriched from blood (not recorded which). The TCR comes from a man aged 25 to 40 with acute COVID-19. The CDR3 region is CASSEGGPQPQHF. CDR3 DNA sequence: TGTGCCAGCTCCGAAGGGGGTCCTCAGCCCCAGCATTTT. Drawing the rest from reference TRBV18 and TRBJ1-5, the complete variable domain is NAGVMQNPRHLVRRRGQEARLRCSPMKGHSHVYWYRQLPEEGLKFMVYLQKENIIDESGMPKERFSAEFPKEGPSILRIQQVVRGDSAAYFCASSEGGPQPQHFGDGTRLSIL.